This entry lists 25 T cell receptor beta chains sequenced from one sample in a study of T cells in Graves' hyperthyroidism and ophthalmopathy. RNA transcripts served as the template for amplifying TCR beta CDR3 regions. The study used the HTBI primer set for a first-round RT-PCR of the TCR CDR3. TCRdb reanalysed the multiplex PCR reads using MiXCR and keeps one entry per CDR3 protein. The sample holds roughly 550,000 distinct CDR3 sequences, roughly 16% seen once. The sequencing sample was made of blood. The source is a woman aged 30 to 39 with Graves' ophthalmopathy.

At least ten counts were recorded for this clonotype. J is TRBJ2-1 and V is TRBV6-6, with D possibly TRBD2 on 6 matching bases. With 2 bases removed from V and 6 bases from J, the gap between germline ends came to 17 bases. The CDR3 loop spans 16 amino acids. Germline V lookup: CDR1 MNHNY, CDR2 SVGAGI (reference sequence). CDR3: CASSYGEDYQFNEQFF. The CDR3, as DNA: TGTGCCAGCAGTTACGGGGAGGACTATCAGTTCAATGAGCAGTTCTTC.

The chain employs TRBV4-3 and TRBJ2-2; D unresolved. The CDR3 sequence is 16 residues long. V lost 0 bases to trimming and J lost 4 bases, with 12 bases between them. Germline values: CDR1 LGHNA, CDR2 YSLEER. The CDR3 region is CASSQEYRQSTGELFF. In nucleotides, the CDR3 is TGCGCCAGCAGCCAAGAGTACCGTCAAAGCACCGGGGAGCTGTTTTTT.

This clonotype was recorded at least ten times. The rearrangement joins TRBV28 to TRBJ2-4; TRBD1 might be the D (6 bases). The CDR3 has 14 amino acids. Per the germline V gene, CDR1 is MDHEN and CDR2 is SYDVKM. V dropped 3 bases and J dropped 2 bases, with 8 bases sitting between them. The CDR3 region is CASSFWDTKNIQYF. Written as DNA, the CDR3 is TGTGCCAGCAGTTTCTGGGACACCAAAAACATTCAGTACTTC.

There are many counts of this clonotype. This chain links TRBV20-1 with TRBJ2-3; TRBD2 agrees at 7 bases. After removal of 4 bases from V and 4 bases from J, the junction contained 5 bases not matched to a gene. The CDR3 is 13 residues long. Germline loops: CDR1 DFQATT, CDR2 SNEGSKA (reference sequence). In DNA form, the CDR3 reads TGCAGTGCTAAGGCGGGAGTGGCAGATACGCAGTATTTT. Its translation is CSAKAGVADTQYF.

The rearrangement uses TRBV9 and TRBJ1-2, with 7 nucleotides matching TRBD1. The ends lost 5 bases at V and 2 bases at J; junction bases unmatched: 9. The germline V gene encodes CDR1 SGDLS and CDR2 YYNGEE. The CDR3 is made up of 15 amino acids. CDR3 residues: CASSLSGTVNYGYTF. The DNA of the CDR3 is TGTGCCAGCAGTCTATCTGGGACAGTGAACTATGGCTACACCTTC.

The chain links TRBV5-6 to TRBJ2-7; D may be TRBD1 (6 bases). The CDR3 has 14 residues. CDR1 is SGHDT and CDR2 is YYEEEE in the germline V gene. V lost 0 bases and J 3 bases, leaving 10 bases between the germline ends. This CDR3 reads CASSLADRIYEQYF. The CDR3 DNA sequence: TGTGCCAGCAGCTTGGCCGACAGGATCTACGAGCAGTACTTC.

This clonotype came up many times. This rearrangement joins TRBV29-1 to TRBJ1-1; D uncertain. The CDR3 extends over 11 amino acids. The germline gives CDR1 SQVTM, CDR2 ANQGSEA. V shed 3 bases and J shed 3 bases, with 5 bases lying between them. The CDR3 coding sequence is TGCAGCGTTGAGGTAGACACTGAAGCTTTCTTT. Its protein product is CSVEVDTEAFF.

Written as DNA, the CDR3 is TGTGCCAGCAGTGAATTGGGAGGAAACACCATATATTTT. As protein: CASSELGGNTIYF. The rearrangement uses TRBV25-1 and TRBJ1-3; no definite D call. The V and J ends lost 1 base and 4 bases respectively, with 5 bases between them. Germline V gives CDR1 MGHDK, CDR2 SYGVNS. The CDR3 runs to 13 residues.

About this clonotype: Just one base apart from a much larger clone, this may be a read error. The chain is built from TRBV7-7 and TRBJ2-1; D is perhaps TRBD1 (5 bases). The CDR3 consists of 15 residues. CDR1 and CDR2 from the germline V gene are SSHAT and FNYEAQ (reference sequence). DNA of the CDR3: TGTGCTAGCAGCCAGGGCAGGGAAGGCTACAATGAGCAGTTCTTC. Its protein is CASSQGREGYNEQFF.

Only a few counts were recorded for this clonotype. This chain connects TRBV20-1 to TRBJ2-4; 8 bases are a match to TRBD2. This CDR3 is built from 16 residues. Germline trimming cut 3 bases from V and 2 bases from J; bases unmatched to any gene: 9. In germline, CDR1 is DFQATT, CDR2 SNEGSKA (reference sequence). The CDR3 region has the DNA TGCAGTGCTAGCGATATAGCGGGATCCCCCAAAAACATTCAGTACTTC. Protein sequence: CSASDIAGSPKNIQYF.

This clonotype was detected a few times. V is TRBV28 and J is TRBJ2-1; D might be TRBD1 (7 bases). Germline values: CDR1 MDHEN, CDR2 SYDVKM. The V gene lost 5 bases and the J gene lost 6 bases, with 14 bases spanning the gap. The CDR3 covers 14 residues. Here the CDR3 DNA reads TGTGCCAGCAGTGGCGGGACAGCTATCAATGAGCAGTTCTTC. Amino acids: CASSGGTAINEQFF.

This clonotype was seen repeatedly, ten times or more. The rearrangement uses TRBV20-1 and TRBJ2-3, with 10 positions matching TRBD2. CDR1 is DFQATT, CDR2 SNEGSKA, per germline (reference sequence). V was pared by 5 bases and J by 0 bases, with 8 bases of the junction left unmatched. CDR3 length: 16 amino acids. CDR3 DNA sequence: TGCAGTGCTCCAGACCTACTAGCGGGGAGCACAGATACGCAGTATTTT. This encodes CSAPDLLAGSTDTQYF.

This clonotype was recorded at least ten times. The chain combines TRBV28 with TRBJ1-6; 8 bases are shared with TRBD1. This CDR3 contains 19 residues. Germline CDR1 and CDR2: MDHEN and SYDVKM. The V gene end was trimmed by 1 base and the J gene end by 7 bases; junction bases not matched to a gene: 15. CDR3 loop: CASSLLTLRGQVENSPLHF. In nucleotides, the CDR3 is TGTGCCAGCAGTTTATTAACGTTAAGGGGACAGGTGGAAAATTCACCCCTCCACTTT.

There are many counts of this clonotype. J is TRBJ2-7 and V is TRBV30; either TRBD1 or TRBD2 may fit D (5 bases each). Germline V gene lookup returns CDR1 GTSNPN and CDR2 SVGIG (reference sequence). V lost 2 bases and J lost 6, with 8 bases in between. The CDR3 spans 11 residues. In nucleotides, the CDR3 is TGTGCCTGGAGTTCTGGGGGCGAGCAGTACTTC. This codes for CAWSSGGEQYF.

This clonotype has only a few counts. The chain recombines TRBV28 with TRBJ1-2; 7 bases map to TRBD1. The CDR3 length is 16 residues. Looked up from germline, CDR1 is MDHEN and CDR2 is SYDVKM. The junction had 18 bases not matched to a gene; V was cut back by 9 bases and J by 5 bases. CDR3 residues: CASNPHTGVWIYGYTF. The CDR3 DNA reads TGTGCCAGTAATCCCCACACAGGGGTTTGGATTTATGGCTACACCTTC.

The chain combines TRBV6-5 with TRBJ2-7, with D possibly being TRBD2 (6 bases). CDR1 is MNHEY, CDR2 SVGAGI, per germline. The CDR3 sequence is 12 residues long. The germline V and J ends were trimmed by 2 bases and 6 bases, with 8 bases remaining between them. CDR3: CASSYGGREQYF. CDR3 DNA: TGTGCCAGCAGTTACGGAGGGCGCGAGCAGTACTTC.

In its sample, this clonotype was seen many times. The V call is TRBV7-2, the J call TRBJ2-3; a possible D gene is TRBD1 (6 bases). This CDR3 is built from 17 residues. V lost 5 bases, J lost 1 base, and 19 bases lay in between. Germline V CDR1 and CDR2: SGHTA, FQGNSA. CDR3 bases: TGTGCCAGCAGCCTATCGACAGGCCTAGGAGGCACAGATACGCAGTATTTT. This codes for CASSLSTGLGGTDTQYF. The entire variable domain, with the rest obtained from reference TRBV7-2 and TRBJ2-3, is as follows: GAGVSQSPSNKVTEKGKDVELRCDPISGHTALYWYRQSLGQGLEFLIYFQGNSAPDKSGLPSDRFSAERTGGSVSTLTIQRTQQEDSAVYLCASSLSTGLGGTDTQYFGPGTRLTVL.

J is TRBJ1-3 and V is TRBV12-3 or TRBV12-4; no firm D call. Trimming removed 3 bases from V and 0 bases from J, with 15 bases in between. The CDR3 is 17 residues long. The CDR3 region is CASSFRAGSRSGNTIYF. For the CDR3, the DNA is TGTGCCAGCAGTTTTCGGGCGGGGTCCCGCTCTGGAAACACCATATATTTT.

CDR3 in amino acids: CASSYGVPPTDTQYF. In DNA form, the CDR3 reads TGTGCCAGCAGTTACGGAGTACCCCCCACAGATACGCAGTATTTT. The chain employs TRBV6-9 and TRBJ2-3; D uncertain. The CDR3 has 15 residues. V was shortened by 3 bases and J by 2 bases, with 12 bases between the two germline ends. Germline V CDR1 and CDR2: MNHGY, SVAAGI.

The CDR3 DNA reads TGTGCCAGCAGAACCCTGGCCTCACCCCTCCACTTT. This codes for CASRTLASPLHF. This chain links TRBV27 with TRBJ1-6; D gene unclear. Germline lookup yields CDR1 MNHEY and CDR2 SMNVEV (reference sequence). V was pared by 6 bases and J by 10 bases, with 10 bases between. The CDR3 covers 12 residues.

This clonotype was observed a handful of times. V usage is TRBV5-4 and J usage is TRBJ2-5; 7 bases are shared with TRBD1. The CDR3 covers 15 residues. V gave up 1 base and J gave up 3 bases; unmatched junction bases: 6. CDR1 and CDR2 from the germline V gene are SGHNT and YYREEE (reference sequence). CDR3 in amino acids: CASSLFSTGKETQYF. DNA of the CDR3: TGTGCCAGCAGCTTGTTCTCGACAGGGAAAGAGACCCAGTACTTC.

This chain joins TRBV28 and TRBJ2-3; 10 bases line up with TRBD2. J was trimmed by 2 bases and V by 7 bases; bases with no gene match: 9. This CDR3 has 16 amino acids. Germline CDR1 is MDHEN and CDR2 is SYDVKM. The CDR3 DNA reads TGTGCCAGCACCCCCATAGCGGGGGGATCCACAGATACGCAGTATTTT. Amino acids: CASTPIAGGSTDTQYF. Using reference TRBV28 and TRBJ2-3 for the parts outside the CDR3, the full variable domain is DVKVTQSSRYLVKRTGEKVFLECVQDMDHENMFWYRQDPGLGLRLIYFSYDVKMKEKGDIPEGYSVSREKKERFSLILESASTNQTSMYLCASTPIAGGSTDTQYFGPGTRLTVL.

Ten or more counts support this clonotype. The genes are TRBV6-1 and TRBJ1-2; no definite D call. The CDR3 is 14 residues long. The V and J ends lost 2 bases and 8 bases respectively, with 15 bases between them. Looked up from germline, CDR1 is MNHNS and CDR2 is SASEGT. The CDR3 region is CASSEITTPAGYTF. In nucleotides, the CDR3 is TGTGCCAGCAGTGAAATTACGACCCCTGCCGGCTACACCTTC.

In its sample, this clonotype was seen many times. V is TRBV6-1 and J is TRBJ2-7; D unclear. The CDR3 consists of 14 residues. With 4 bases removed from V and 6 bases from J, the gap between germline ends came to 16 bases. Germline CDR1 and CDR2: MNHNS and SASEGT. CDR3 coding DNA: TGTGCCAGCAGTGCCCTAGAGGATAAGGCCGAGCAGTACTTC. This codes for CASSALEDKAEQYF.

CDR3: CASSNRQNTEAFF. The DNA of the CDR3 is TGTGCCAGCAGCAACAGGCAGAACACTGAAGCTTTCTTT. The V and J genes are TRBV6-1 and TRBJ1-1; tentatively, D is TRBD1 (5 bases). V lost 6 bases to trimming and J lost 1 base, with 9 bases between them. There are 13 residues in the CDR3. Per germline, CDR1 MNHNS and CDR2 SASEGT.